Sequencing of this T cell receptor beta chain was carried out in a study of blood T cell repertoires in COVID-19. The wider study: Sample material is recorded as cDNA or gDNA derived from T cells, B-cell-depleted T cells, or PBMCs.

In the original processing: Scientists estimated how many nucleated cells there were by amplifying reference gene primers. Libraries were prepared by immunoSEQ multiplex PCR; TCRdb keeps only in-frame clonotypes and omits some of them. V and J calls and clone size are copied from that table; D and trimming were computed from the DNA. This table has about 140,000 clones, more than 70% appearing once. Allocation to cohorts depended on clinical history reported by the participants. V gave up 4 bases and J gave up 5 bases; unmatched junction bases: 2. This CDR3 spans 14 amino acids. Germline CDR1 and CDR2: SGHRS and YFSETQ.

Material: PBMCs or T cells enriched from blood (not recorded which). This clonotype originated in a man in his forties with acute COVID-19. This chain connects TRBV5-1 to TRBJ2-7; 14 nucleotides line up with TRBD2. CDR3 residues: CASSPGLAGDEQYF. For the CDR3, the DNA is TGCGCCAGCAGCCCGGGACTAGCGGGAGACGAGCAGTACTTC.